This TCR beta chain was sequenced for a study of T cell clones after liver transplantation. Study background: A pre-transplant mixed lymphocyte reaction with TCRbeta sequencing defined graft-donor-reactive clones followed in post-transplant blood. Subjects received no induction therapy and standard immunosuppression until randomization at 12-24 months post-transplant. Blood was drawn pre-transplant, before withdrawal, and after full or failed withdrawal. Tolerant meant at least one year fully off immunosuppression without liver enzymes above twice normal.

Trimming removed 4 bases from V and 4 bases from J, with 15 bases in between. Germline V gives CDR1 SGDLS, CDR2 YYNGEE. The CDR3 extends over 15 amino acids. The protocol was immunoSEQ multiplex PCR, while the TCRdb copy is restricted to in-frame clones and leaves out a portion. The sample comprises roughly 65,000 clones, almost 95% of which are singletons, and more than 0.85% rests with the top ten. The rearrangement links TRBV9 to TRBJ1-3; D may be TRBD1 (6 bases). This material consisted of CD4+ T cells from blood, taken approximately 25 months after liver transplant. The source is a human patient who received a liver transplant. The T cells may partly be graft donor cells. CDR3 sequence (DNA): TGTGCCAGCAGCCCCCCCGGACAGAGGGGAAACACCATATATTTT. This sequence encodes CASSPPGQRGNTIYF.